The entry below gives a single T cell receptor beta chain sequence along with its context. The specificity of this receptor is unknown. No quality values exist for individual bases; no much larger clone is one base distant. These data come from a study of blood T cell repertoires in COVID-19 (dated by TCRdb to 2019 to 2021). A note on the overall study: Collaborator samples came from the United States, Italy and Spain and covered acute and convalescent phases of COVID-19. Subjects who had been exposed to COVID-19, were actively infected with it, or had recovered from it provided the deeply sampled blood TCRbeta repertoires that made up the dataset. The samples were drawn from the first 160 participants of the ongoing ImmuneRACE study and from over a thousand subjects provided by 6 global collaborators. The sample metadata nearly always contained a de-identified subject ID, COVID-19 status, age in years and sex. The repertoires were made available in a free public database intended to serve as a resource for research on the immune response to SARS-CoV-2. HLA class I and class II types, where available, came from metadata supplied by the sample provider rather than from assay-based typing. The material from the prospective study consisted of cDNA or gDNA derived from T cells, B-cell-depleted T cells, or PBMCs. What the authors observed across the whole study: Clinical and demographic metadata were provided uncurated, with the amount varying by source and participant.

TCRbeta CDR3 regions were amplified from genomic DNA by means of the immunoSEQ Assay, a bias-controlled multiplex PCR. The study's own analysis went as follows. Within the assay, amplification of reference gene primers was used to estimate how many nucleated cells each sample contained. Sequence reads were collapsed and filtered to measure the absolute abundance of every unique TCRbeta CDR3 rearrangement. For each sample, productive Simpson clonality was calculated as the square root of Simpson's diversity index across productive rearrangements. Imported from immuneACCESS, the table was reduced by TCRdb to in-frame sequences with V and J called. These copies leave out some clones; in studies compared against another copy, an unresolved V gene accounts for under half, and the cause of the remainder is not known. V and J calls and clone size are given by that table; D and trimming were obtained from the DNA. The sample table contains 75,000 to 95,000 clones; only one count was recorded for 75% to 90% of them. The ten biggest clones cover around 12% of the sample.

The junction shows trimming of 8 bases on V and 0 bases on J, and the gene matches do not reach 3 bases of it. The CDR3 has 15 amino acids, counting the end cysteine and phenylalanine. The entry retains the CDR3 DNA only, 45 bases that are in frame from base 1. CDR1 and CDR2, per the germline V gene (reference sequence), are LGHDT and YNNKEL. Whole blood was collected in K2EDTA tubes by collaborating institutions according to the institutions' own protocols. For TCRbeta analysis, collaborator samples were shipped as frozen whole blood, as isolated PBMCs, or as DNA extracted from either sample type. The sample was peripheral blood. The source is a woman in her forties with active or convalescent COVID-19. The sequence is built from TRBV3-1 (or the pseudogene TRBV3-2) and TRBJ2-4, with 11 bases matching TRBD1. The sequence in DNA is TGTGCCAGCGGGACAGGGGGTATAGCCAAAAACATTCAGTACTTC. Translated, this gives CASGTGGIAKNIQYF.